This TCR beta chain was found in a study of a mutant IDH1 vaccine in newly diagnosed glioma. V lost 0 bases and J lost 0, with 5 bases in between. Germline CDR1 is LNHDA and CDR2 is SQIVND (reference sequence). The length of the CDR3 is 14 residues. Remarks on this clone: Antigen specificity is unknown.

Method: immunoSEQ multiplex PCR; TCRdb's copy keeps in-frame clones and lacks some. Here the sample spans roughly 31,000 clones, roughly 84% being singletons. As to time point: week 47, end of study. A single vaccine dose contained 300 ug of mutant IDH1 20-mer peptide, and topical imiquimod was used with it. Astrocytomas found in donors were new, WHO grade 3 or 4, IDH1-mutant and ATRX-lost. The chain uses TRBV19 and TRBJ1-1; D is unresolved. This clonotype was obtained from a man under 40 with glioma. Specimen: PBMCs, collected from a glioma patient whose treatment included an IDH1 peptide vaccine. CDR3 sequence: CASSIDQVNTEAFF. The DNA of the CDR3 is TGTGCCAGTAGTATAGACCAGGTGAACACTGAAGCTTTCTTT. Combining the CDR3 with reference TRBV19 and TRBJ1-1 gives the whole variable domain DGGITQSPKYLFRKEGQNVTLSCEQNLNHDAMYWYRQDPGQGLRLIYYSQIVNDFQKGDIAEGYSVSREKKESFPLTVTSAQKNPTAFYLCASSIDQVNTEAFFGQGTRLTVV.